The next 24 T cell receptor beta chains were all read from a single sample in a study of T cell clones after liver transplantation (dated by TCRdb to about 2019). The label giving this sample's time point can be read as: pre-transplant. Library preparation used the immunoSEQ multiplex PCR assay. The source is immuneACCESS, and TCRdb retained only in-frame sequences with V and J called. Part of the clones is not carried over; for the studies checked, unresolved V genes explain less than half of this, and the remainder is unexplained. The sample table records about 72,000 clones; 90% of these occur just once. Less than 3% of the sample is taken by the ten largest. The sample in question was CD4+ T cells from blood, obtained before liver transplant. The receptors shown here come from a human donor who received a liver transplant.

The J gene is TRBJ2-3, the V gene TRBV6-1, with D perhaps being TRBD1 or TRBD2 (5 bases each). This CDR3 contains 15 residues. V was pared by 10 bases and J by 5 bases, with 22 bases between. Per the germline V gene, CDR1 is MNHNS and CDR2 is SASEGT. This chain's CDR3 is CATGVGHSAGDTQYF. The CDR3, as DNA: TGTGCCACCGGTGTAGGACACTCGGCGGGAGATACGCAGTATTTT.

This clone appeared once. This chain joins TRBV7-9 and TRBJ2-5; 11 bases fit TRBD1. The CDR3 has 15 amino acids. The germline gives CDR1 SEHNR, CDR2 FQNEAQ (reference sequence). J gave up 4 bases and V 4 bases, and 5 bases lay outside the gene matches. CDR3 region: CASSSSGTGGETQYF. CDR3 bases: TGTGCCAGCAGCTCCTCCGGGACAGGGGGAGAGACCCAGTACTTC.

This chain joins TRBV5-1 and TRBJ2-1; 8 nucleotides align to TRBD2. With V trimmed by 0 bases and J by 8 bases, 7 bases remained unmatched. Looked up from germline, CDR1 is SGHRS and CDR2 is YFSETQ. This CDR3 contains 15 residues. CDR3 nucleotide sequence: TGCGCCAGCAGCTTGGTTGGTAGCGGGACCGATGAGCAGTTCTTC. Its protein is CASSLVGSGTDEQFF.

This clone appeared a single time. The chain employs TRBV4-3 and TRBJ2-5, with 10 bases lining up with TRBD1. With 2 bases clipped from V and 5 bases from J, the junction kept 11 bases outside the gene matches. The CDR3 loop spans 17 amino acids. CDR1 is LGHNA, CDR2 YSLEER, per germline. In DNA form, the CDR3 reads TGCGCCAGCAGCCAATCAACCGGGACAGGGGCTTGGGAGACCCAGTACTTC. This encodes CASSQSTGTGAWETQYF.

For this clone: A junction end diverges from the germline sequence, so it may reflect a read error. The CDR3 spells CAGRRDNFGYTF. CDR3 DNA: TGTGCCGGGCGCCGGGACAACTTTGGCTACACCTTC. The chain carries TRBV6-6 and TRBJ1-2; perhaps TRBD1 as D (6 bases). Germline V gene data show CDR1 as MNHNY and CDR2 as SVGAGI (reference sequence). The CDR3 loop spans 12 amino acids.

This chain links TRBV5-6 with TRBJ2-5, with D possibly being TRBD1 (7 bases). V was shortened by 2 bases and J by 5 bases, with 10 bases between the two germline ends. The CDR3 is made up of 13 amino acids. From germline, CDR1 is SGHDT and CDR2 YYEEEE. Here the CDR3 reads CASSFRGRETQYF. In DNA, the CDR3 is TGTGCCAGCAGCTTCAGGGGGAGGGAGACCCAGTACTTC.

The chain employs TRBV19 and TRBJ2-2, with a possible D match to TRBD2 (6 bases). CDR1 and CDR2 (germline): LNHDA, SQIVND (reference sequence). CDR3 length equals 16 residues. The germline V and J ends were trimmed by 5 bases and 4 bases, with 17 bases remaining between them. Written as DNA, the CDR3 is TGTGCCAGTAGTTTAGCCGGGACTGCTACCACCGGGGAGCTGTTTTTT. Translation: CASSLAGTATTGELFF.

This clone was recorded a few times. The J gene is TRBJ1-5, the V gene TRBV6-1; a possible D gene is TRBD1 (5 bases). Germline V gene lookup returns CDR1 MNHNS and CDR2 SASEGT. The CDR3 contains 14 residues. V was cut by 8 bases and J by 0 bases, with 11 bases left in between. The CDR3 reads CASGGGISNQPQHF. The DNA of the CDR3 is TGTGCCAGCGGGGGGGGGATTAGCAATCAGCCCCAGCATTTT.

The rearrangement links TRBV5-6 to TRBJ2-1, with D unresolved. V shed 4 bases and J shed 2 bases, with 7 bases lying between them. This CDR3 comprises 13 residues. CDR1 is SGHDT and CDR2 is YYEEEE in the germline V gene. This CDR3 is CASSPPPYNEQFF. CDR3 in DNA: TGTGCCAGCAGCCCCCCGCCCTACAATGAGCAGTTCTTC.

This chain uses TRBV15 with TRBJ2-4; 7 nucleotides line up with TRBD2. Germline loops: CDR1 LNHNV, CDR2 YYDKDF (reference sequence). V lost 5 bases, J lost 2 bases, and 3 bases stayed unmatched. The CDR3 length is 14 residues. The CDR3 loop is CATSGGSPKNIQYF. The CDR3 DNA is TGTGCCACCAGCGGCGGGAGTCCCAAAAACATTCAGTACTTC.

The chain uses TRBV11-3 and TRBJ2-1; 10 bases line up with TRBD2. The CDR3 contains 17 residues. Germline values: CDR1 SGHNT, CDR2 YENEEA. Trimming removed 5 bases from V and 0 bases from J; junction bases left unmatched: 7. The CDR3 here is CASSRLAGSSSYNEQFF. The CDR3 coding sequence is TGTGCCAGCAGCCGACTAGCGGGCTCGAGCTCCTACAATGAGCAGTTCTTC.

The V and J genes are TRBV29-1 and TRBJ1-2, with no clear D. This CDR3 comprises 10 residues. Germline CDR1 and CDR2: SQVTM and ANQGSEA. V lost 5 bases and J 5 bases, leaving 6 bases between the germline ends. The CDR3 coding sequence is TGCAGCGTTTCTGATTATGGCTACACCTTC. Its translation: CSVSDYGYTF.

The chain employs TRBV28 and TRBJ2-1; D is uncertain. The CDR3 length is 11 residues. V lost 6 bases and J 3 bases, leaving 3 bases between the germline ends. Per the germline V gene, CDR1 is MDHEN and CDR2 is SYDVKM. DNA of the CDR3: TGTGCCAGCAGGGGCTACAATGAGCAGTTCTTC. Translation gives CASRGYNEQFF. Using reference TRBV28 and TRBJ2-1 for the parts outside the CDR3, the full variable domain is DVKVTQSSRYLVKRTGEKVFLECVQDMDHENMFWYRQDPGLGLRLIYFSYDVKMKEKGDIPEGYSVSREKKERFSLILESASTNQTSMYLCASRGYNEQFFGPGTRLTVL.

The rearrangement links TRBV7-2 to TRBJ1-4; D gene unclear. The CDR3 length is 12 residues. Germline CDR1 SGHTA, CDR2 FQGNSA. The V and J ends lost 2 bases and 7 bases respectively, with 5 bases between them. DNA of the CDR3: TGTGCCAGCAGCTTACTATCTGAAAAACTGTTTTTT. Translated, it gives CASSLLSEKLFF.

This chain joins TRBV5-6 and TRBJ1-5, with unresolved D. This CDR3 has 15 amino acids. Trimming removed 3 bases from V and 1 base from J, with 11 bases in between. Germline CDR1 and CDR2: SGHDT and YYEEEE. For the CDR3, the DNA is TGTGCCAGCAGCTCCCTCGGGGTAAGCAATCAGCCCCAGCATTTT. Amino acids: CASSSLGVSNQPQHF.

The V gene is TRBV6-5, the J gene TRBJ1-4; D possibly corresponds to TRBD1 (5 bases). This CDR3 spans 15 amino acids. Trimming removed 2 bases from V and 3 bases from J, with 10 bases in between. Looked up from germline, CDR1 is MNHEY and CDR2 is SVGAGI. The CDR3 region is CASSYTGGSNEKLFF. CDR3 nucleotides: TGTGCCAGCAGTTACACGGGGGGGTCTAATGAAAAACTGTTTTTT.

This chain joins TRBV10-3 and TRBJ2-2; D is possibly TRBD1 (6 bases). V was pared by 7 bases and J by 6 bases, with 12 bases between. Germline CDR1 and CDR2: ENHRY and SYGVKD. The CDR3 runs to 13 residues. CDR3 sequence: CAITGHGAGELFF. The CDR3 DNA reads as TGTGCCATCACGGGACATGGGGCCGGGGAGCTGTTTTTT.

This rearrangement joins TRBV5-1 to TRBJ1-1; 7 positions match TRBD1. The CDR3 sequence is 14 residues long. Germline-derived CDR1 and CDR2 are SGHRS and YFSETQ. The V segment lost 4 bases and the J segment 5 bases; nucleotides outside the gene matches: 8. CDR3 region: CASSREGAETEAFF. In DNA form, the CDR3 reads TGCGCCAGCAGCAGGGAGGGGGCAGAGACTGAAGCTTTCTTT.

Here the CDR3 reads CASSDPGRDEAFF. The CDR3 DNA reads as TGTGCCAGCAGTGACCCCGGACGGGATGAAGCTTTCTTT. The chain joins TRBV25-1 to TRBJ1-1; D gene uncertain. The germline V and J ends were trimmed by 3 bases and 7 bases, with 12 bases remaining between them. Germline lookup yields CDR1 MGHDK and CDR2 SYGVNS. The CDR3 has 13 residues.

This chain joins TRBV7-3 and TRBJ2-3; D not resolved. CDR1 is SGHTA, CDR2 FQGTGA, per germline. This CDR3 has 13 amino acids. With 5 bases removed from V and 3 bases from J, the gap between germline ends came to 9 bases. CDR3 bases: TGTGCCAGCAGCACGTCGCGGACAGATACGCAGTATTTT. Its translation: CASSTSRTDTQYF.

The chain employs TRBV9 and TRBJ2-3; 10 positions agree with TRBD2. After removal of 4 bases from V and 1 base from J, the junction contained 12 bases not matched to a gene. Germline V gene lookup returns CDR1 SGDLS and CDR2 YYNGEE. This CDR3 contains 18 residues. The CDR3 DNA follows: TGTGCCAGCAGCTCACCTAGGGGTGGGACTAGCGGCACAGATACGCAGTATTTT. This codes for CASSSPRGGTSGTDTQYF.

V usage is TRBV9 and J usage is TRBJ1-3; 7 bases align to TRBD1. This CDR3 spans 17 amino acids. V was clipped by 3 bases and J by 4 bases; unmatched bases: 13. Germline CDR1 is SGDLS and CDR2 is YYNGEE. The CDR3 spells CASSGQGLSAFGNTIYF. The DNA of the CDR3 is TGTGCCAGCAGCGGACAGGGCCTCTCTGCTTTCGGAAACACCATATATTTT.

The chain couples TRBV11-3 to TRBJ1-5, with D possibly TRBD1 on 6 matching bases. The germline V gene has CDR1 SGHNT and CDR2 YENEEA. CDR3 size: 13 residues. Trimming pared 0 bases from V and 7 bases from J, leaving 7 bases between. In nucleotides, the CDR3 is TGTGCCAGCAGCTTAGAACAGGGCCAGCCCCAGCATTTT. Its protein is CASSLEQGQPQHF.

Comment on this clone: Relative to the germline gene, one junction end is altered; a read error may explain this. This rearrangement joins TRBV14 to TRBJ2-6; 11 bases are shared with TRBD1. There are 17 residues in the CDR3. CDR1 is SGHDN, CDR2 FVKESK, per germline. The CDR3 DNA is TGTGCCAGCAGCCCGGGACAGGGGGGTCCTGGCGCCAACGTCCTGACTTTC. The encoded protein is CASSPGQGGPGANVLTF.